A single sample is the source of the 27 T cell receptor beta chains below, sequenced in a study of patients and donors after allogeneic stem cell transplantation. TCRdb analysed the RT-PCR reads with MiXCR anew, one entry per CDR3 protein. Here the sample spans approximately 150,000 distinct CDR3 sequences, 25% to 35% being singletons. Sequences were obtained from blood, either unsorted or a sorted T cell fraction (not recorded which). These receptor sequences come from a human donor who was either an allogeneic HSCT recipient or a stem cell or donor lymphocyte infusion donor (not recorded which). It is not recorded whose cells these are; they may come from a transplant donor.

The chain joins TRBV7-9 to TRBJ1-4; no clear D gene. With 2 bases removed from V and 12 bases from J, the gap between germline ends came to 10 bases. The CDR3 spans 12 residues. Germline CDR1 reads SEHNR; CDR2 reads FQNEAQ (reference sequence). CDR3 residues: CASSLSRRELFF. CDR3 bases: TGTGCCAGCAGCTTAAGTAGGCGGGAACTGTTTTTT.

In its sample, this clonotype was seen a few times. This sequence joins TRBV12-3 or TRBV12-4 and TRBJ1-5, with D tentatively TRBD1 (5 bases). This CDR3 contains 14 residues. Trimming left V 3 bases short and J 1 base short, with 7 bases between. For the CDR3, the DNA is TGTGCCAGCAGTTTCTGGGGGAGCAATCAGCCCCAGCATTTT. It specifies CASSFWGSNQPQHF.

The J gene is TRBJ2-7, the V gene TRBV29-1; D remains ambiguous. This CDR3 is built from 12 residues. The V end lost 1 base, the J end lost 3 bases, and 7 bases lay between the germline ends. Germline-derived CDR1 and CDR2 are SQVTM and ANQGSEA. The CDR3: CSVEGVGYEQYF. Here the CDR3 DNA reads TGCAGCGTTGAAGGGGTGGGCTACGAGCAGTACTTC.

The gene calls are TRBV7-2 and TRBJ1-4; 7 nucleotides match TRBD1. J lost 7 bases, V lost 5 bases, and 4 bases had no gene match. Germline V gene sequence: CDR1 SGHTA, CDR2 FQGNSA. This CDR3 has 13 residues. For the CDR3, the DNA is TGTGCCAGCAGCAGCCGGACAGGTGAAAAACTGTTTTTT. Translating gives CASSSRTGEKLFF.

Only a few counts were recorded for this clonotype. The CDR3 protein is CASSSQGRTEYYGYTF. As DNA, the CDR3 is TGTGCCAGCAGTTCCCAAGGTCGGACAGAGTACTATGGCTACACCTTC. The chain combines TRBV12-3 or TRBV12-4 with TRBJ1-2; D may be TRBD1 (6 bases). This CDR3 region has 16 residues. Trimming cost V 4 bases and J 3 bases, with 18 bases left between them.

This clonotype was observed a few times. The chain is built from TRBV4-3 and TRBJ1-1; D is unresolved. CDR1 LGHNA and CDR2 YSLEER come from the germline V gene. The V gene lost 1 base and the J gene lost 1 base, with 7 bases spanning the gap. This CDR3 has 14 amino acids. The CDR3 region is CASSQGEGNTEAFF. CDR3 nucleotides: TGCGCCAGCAGCCAAGGAGAGGGGAACACTGAAGCTTTCTTT.

The chain couples TRBV6-6 to TRBJ1-2; possible D gene TRBD1, 6 bases. Between the trimmed V and J ends, which lost 2 bases and 2 bases, there was a span of 21 bases. The germline CDR1 and CDR2 sequences are MNHNY and SVGAGI (reference sequence). CDR3 length equals 18 residues. CDR3 nucleotide sequence: TGTGCCAGCAGTTACCCACAGGGCTTGAGGTATCTCAACTATGGCTACACCTTC. This translates into CASSYPQGLRYLNYGYTF.

The chain joins TRBV4-2 to TRBJ1-6; 9 bases align to TRBD1. The germline CDR1 and CDR2 sequences are LGHNA and YNFKEQ. There are 19 residues in the CDR3. After removal of 3 bases from V and 6 bases from J, the junction contained 15 bases not matched to a gene. The CDR3 sequence: CASSHGTGKMGGPNSPLHF. The CDR3, as DNA: TGTGCCAGCAGCCACGGGACAGGGAAGATGGGGGGACCTAATTCACCCCTCCACTTT.

This clonotype was counted a few times. The V call is TRBV5-1, the J call TRBJ1-3, with D possibly being TRBD1 (6 bases). This CDR3 comprises 15 residues. V was shortened by 5 bases and J by 0 bases, with 12 bases between the two germline ends. CDR1 and CDR2 (germline): SGHRS, YFSETQ. This chain's CDR3 is CASSPDRISGNTIYF. CDR3 nucleotides: TGCGCCAGCAGTCCCGACAGGATCTCTGGAAACACCATATATTTT. Supplemented by reference TRBV5-1 and TRBJ1-3, the full variable domain reads KAGVTQTPRYLIKTRGQQVTLSCSPISGHRSVSWYQQTPGQGLQFLFEYFSETQRNKGNFPGRFSGRQFSNSRSEMNVSTLELGDSALYLCASSPDRISGNTIYFGEGSWLTVV.

This clonotype appeared many times. The chain uses TRBV12-3 or TRBV12-4 and TRBJ2-1; 9 bases fit TRBD1. The CDR3 sequence is 14 residues long. J gave up 4 bases and V 5 bases, and 3 bases lay outside the gene matches. DNA for the CDR3: TGTGCCAGCAGTCGGGGGACAGGGTACAATGAGCAGTTCTTC. Translated: CASSRGTGYNEQFF.

The chain combines TRBV2 with TRBJ1-2; D is unresolved. The germline V gene has CDR1 SNHLY and CDR2 FYNNEI. The CDR3 has 14 amino acids. Trimming pared 2 bases from V and 6 bases from J, leaving 13 bases between. The CDR3 here is CASSEQLRQHGYTF. As DNA, the CDR3 is TGTGCCAGCAGTGAACAGTTGCGCCAGCATGGCTACACCTTC. Looking up the rest from reference TRBV2 and TRBJ1-2 gives the full variable domain: EPEVTQTPSHQVTQMGQEVILRCVPISNHLYFYWYRQILGQKVEFLVSFYNNEISEKSEIFDDQFSVERPDGSNFTLKIRSTKLEDSAMYFCASSEQLRQHGYTFGSGTRLTVV.

This clonotype came up many times. The chain combines TRBV7-9 with TRBJ1-1, with D possibly TRBD1 on 5 matching bases. Trimming stripped 7 bases from V and 4 bases from J, with 10 bases between. CDR3 length: 12 amino acids. Germline assignment: CDR1 SEHNR and CDR2 FQNEAQ (reference sequence). CDR3 DNA sequence: TGTGCCAGCATTGGGGGGAGCACTGAAGCTTTCTTT. It translates to CASIGGSTEAFF.

The CDR3 DNA reads as TGTGCCAGCAGCTCCGGGGAGGGAAAGCAGTTCTTC. Protein: CASSSGEGKQFF. The chain is built from TRBV5-4 and TRBJ2-1; 7 bases agree with TRBD2. CDR3 length: 12 residues. CDR1 and CDR2 from the germline V gene are SGHNT and YYREEE (reference sequence). With V trimmed by 3 bases and J by 11 bases, 5 bases remained unmatched.

This clonotype was observed a handful of times. This chain uses TRBV9 with TRBJ2-3; 10 bases line up with TRBD2. CDR1 is SGDLS and CDR2 is YYNGEE in the germline V gene. The trim removed 4 bases at V and 4 bases at J, leaving 12 bases unmatched. This CDR3 spans 17 amino acids. In DNA form, the CDR3 reads TGTGCCAGCAGCCCCCGGTGGCTAGCGGGAGTTTCAGATACGCAGTATTTT. Protein product: CASSPRWLAGVSDTQYF.

The chain uses TRBV6-5 and TRBJ2-7; TRBD2 agrees at 13 bases. Germline trimming cut 6 bases from V and 3 bases from J; bases unmatched to any gene: 8. The CDR3 has 16 residues. Germline V gives CDR1 MNHEY, CDR2 SVGAGI. In nucleotides, the CDR3 is TGTGCCAGCAGCCCGACCGGACTAGCGGGAGACTACGAGCAGTACTTC. Translating it yields CASSPTGLAGDYEQYF.

This clonotype was picked up many times. The genes are TRBV7-2 and TRBJ1-2, with 8 bases lining up with TRBD1. CDR3 size: 14 residues. Trimming took 7 bases from V and 5 from J; bases not matched to a gene: 9. Germline CDR1 SGHTA, CDR2 FQGNSA. In DNA form, the CDR3 reads TGTGCCAGCACCCCGCAGGGGGCCGGGTATGGCTACACCTTC. Amino acids: CASTPQGAGYGYTF.

This clonotype was seen a few times. This chain uses TRBV20-1 with TRBJ1-6; D is unresolved. V was trimmed by 3 bases and J by 3 bases, leaving 9 bases between them. The CDR3 totals 14 residues. CDR1 and CDR2 (germline): DFQATT, SNEGSKA (reference sequence). The CDR3 reads CSASAAGYNSPLHF. CDR3 DNA: TGCAGTGCTAGTGCCGCAGGCTATAATTCACCCCTCCACTTT.

The chain employs TRBV7-6 and TRBJ2-1, with D perhaps matching TRBD2 (6 bases). CDR1 is SGHVS and CDR2 is FNYEAQ in the germline V gene. V shed 3 bases and J shed 7 bases, with 19 bases lying between them. This CDR3 is 16 amino acids long. The CDR3 DNA reads as TGTGCCAGCAGCTTCAGGGACTCATTAGTCGCAAATGAGCAGTTCTTC. Its translation is CASSFRDSLVANEQFF.

This clonotype was seen a handful of times. This chain joins TRBV28 and TRBJ1-3, with D maybe TRBD1 (6 bases). Trimming shortened V by 8 bases and J by 3 bases, and 11 bases separated the two germline ends. The CDR3 is 13 residues long. The germline gives CDR1 MDHEN, CDR2 SYDVKM. Here the CDR3 reads CASLEGDGNTIYF. The CDR3 DNA is TGTGCCAGCCTCGAGGGGGATGGAAACACCATATATTTT.

This clonotype was observed a few times. The chain links TRBV5-6 to TRBJ1-2; TRBD1 agrees at 7 bases. Germline V gives CDR1 SGHDT, CDR2 YYEEEE. V lost 1 base to trimming and J lost 0 bases; unmatched junction nucleotides: 3. This CDR3 spans 15 amino acids. The CDR3 nucleotides read TGTGCCAGCAGCTTGTGGGACAGAACTAACTATGGCTACACCTTC. It is translated as CASSLWDRTNYGYTF.

The gene calls are TRBV2 and TRBJ2-1; D call uncertain. Germline CDR1 is SNHLY and CDR2 is FYNNEI. The CDR3 totals 12 residues. V lost 2 bases, J lost 6 bases, and 5 bases lay in between. The CDR3 DNA follows: TGTGCCAGCAGTGAATTAGGCAATGAGCAGTTCTTC. Translated, it gives CASSELGNEQFF.

This clonotype was counted a few times. J is TRBJ2-7 and V is TRBV6-5, with TRBD2 identical over 12 bases. The CDR3 extends over 14 amino acids. Losses at the gene ends were 4 bases for V and 5 bases for J; bases not matched to a gene: 3. Germline lookup yields CDR1 MNHEY and CDR2 SVGAGI. CDR3 sequence reads: CASSLTSGRNEQYF. In DNA, the CDR3 is TGTGCCAGCAGTTTGACTAGCGGGAGAAACGAGCAGTACTTC.

Notes on this clonotype: This could be a read error, since a much larger clone is one nucleotide away. The final CDR3 position lacks the conserved phenylalanine or tryptophan, pointing to a likely read error. The V gene is TRBV6-6, the J gene TRBJ1-1; possible D gene TRBD1, 5 bases. The CDR3 runs to 13 residues. V lost 4 bases and J 6 bases, leaving 12 bases between the germline ends. CDR1 is MNHNY and CDR2 is SVGAGI in the germline V gene (reference sequence). The chain's CDR3 is CASSWDASPEAFL. CDR3 bases: TGTGCCAGCAGTTGGGACGCCAGCCCTGAAGCTTTCTTG.

The rearrangement joins TRBV5-8 to TRBJ2-2; D is perhaps TRBD1 (6 bases). CDR1 and CDR2 from the germline V gene are SGHTS and YDEGEE. The V gene lost 3 bases and the J gene lost 3 bases, with 18 bases spanning the gap. The CDR3 extends over 17 amino acids. DNA of the CDR3: TGTGCCAGCAGCTCGCCACGGACAGTCTGGGACACCGGGGAGCTGTTTTTT. Protein sequence: CASSSPRTVWDTGELFF. The full variable domain, completed using reference TRBV5-8 and TRBJ2-2, is EAGVTQSPTHLIKTRGQQATLRCSPISGHTSVYWYQQALGLGLQFLLWYDEGEERNRGNFPPRFSGRQFPNYSSELNVNALELEDSALYLCASSSPRTVWDTGELFFGEGSRLTVL.

This clonotype was seen a handful of times. This chain joins TRBV20-1 and TRBJ2-1; D gene ambiguous. CDR3 length: 12 residues. CDR1 and CDR2 from the germline V gene are DFQATT and SNEGSKA (reference sequence). Here the CDR3 reads CGAPGSYNEQFF. The CDR3 coding sequence is TGCGGCGCCCCAGGCTCCTACAATGAGCAGTTCTTC.

The chain joins TRBV29-1 to TRBJ2-3, with TRBD2 matching 11 bases. The CDR3 covers 16 residues. J lost 0 bases, V lost 2 bases, and 4 bases had no gene match. CDR1 and CDR2 (germline): SQVTM, ANQGSEA. CDR3 protein: CSVETSGRSSTDTQYF. CDR3 sequence (DNA): TGCAGCGTTGAAACTAGCGGGAGATCTAGCACAGATACGCAGTATTTT.

This clonotype was found a few times. The chain links TRBV4-3 to TRBJ2-1; D may match TRBD1 or TRBD2 (6 bases each). Germline V gene data show CDR1 as LGHNA and CDR2 as YSLEER. The CDR3 runs to 15 residues. Trimming removed 0 bases from V and 9 bases from J, with 15 bases in between. The CDR3, as DNA: TGCGCCAGCAGCCAAGATGCTGCCCCGGGGGCTGAGCAGTTCTTC. It codes for CASSQDAAPGAEQFF.